These T cell receptor beta chains were read from a single sample in a study of blood T cells in healthy people across ages. TCRdb re-called the 5' RACE reads with MiXCR, one entry per CDR3 protein. The table includes fewer than 900,000 distinct CDR3 sequences, about 52% detected once. The sample was blood. These receptors were obtained from a woman aged 60-75 years in good health. CDR3s include the opening cysteine and the closing phenylalanine or tryptophan. The D gene is left open where the match is weak. Only some rows state a clone size, as once, few, many or a class for expanded clones.

>-|TRBV3-1|TRBJ1-1|-
CASSRPGETEAFF
TGTGCCAGCAGCCGTCCCGGGGAGACTGAAGCTTTCTTT
>TRBD1|TRBV10-3|TRBJ1-2|-
CAISPDRESGYTF
TGTGCCATCAGTCCGGACAGGGAAAGTGGCTACACCTTC
>TRBD2|TRBV15|TRBJ2-5|-
CATSRDVGGEYQETQYF
TGTGCCACCAGCAGAGATGTGGGGGGGGAATACCAAGAGACCCAGTACTTC
>TRBD2|TRBV7-2|TRBJ2-5|-
CASSLNVLAGGQETQYF
TGTGCCAGCAGCTTGAACGTACTAGCGGGAGGGCAAGAGACCCAGTACTTC
>-|TRBV4-1|TRBJ2-7|-
CASSQDRVGHEQYF
TGCGCCAGCAGCCAAGACAGGGTCGGACACGAGCAGTACTTC
>TRBD2|TRBV24-1|TRBJ2-5|-
CATRTGGDNEQYF
TGTGCCACCAGGACGGGAGGGGACAATGAGCAGTACTTC
>TRBD1|TRBV20-1|TRBJ2-3|few
CSARTPGQALDTQYF
TGCAGTGCGCGCACACCGGGACAGGCCTTAGATACGCAGTATTTT
>-|TRBV7-9|TRBJ1-1|-
CASSLGTDRFEAFF
TGTGCCAGCAGCTTGGGGACGGACCGCTTTGAAGCTTTCTTT
>TRBD2|TRBV29-1|TRBJ2-1|-
CSVAQAGGVYNEQFF
TGCAGCGTTGCCCAGGCGGGAGGGGTCTACAATGAGCAGTTCTTC
>TRBD2|TRBV9|TRBJ2-3|-
CASSVALAGNADTQYF
TGTGCCAGCAGCGTAGCACTAGCGGGAAACGCAGATACGCAGTATTTT
>-|TRBV7-3|TRBJ2-3|-
CASSFTGNTDTQYF
TGTGCCAGCAGCTTTACAGGGAACACAGATACGCAGTATTTT
>TRBD1|TRBV11-1|TRBJ2-3|few
CASRSRRTGQADTQYF
TGTGCCAGCAGGTCCCGGAGGACAGGTCAGGCAGATACGCAGTATTTT
>TRBD1|TRBV9|TRBJ1-1|-
CASSVGAGGKNTEAFF
TGTGCCAGCAGCGTAGGGGCAGGGGGCAAGAACACTGAAGCTTTCTTT
>-|TRBV28|TRBJ2-7|once
CASSLRGRPLYEQYF
TGTGCCAGCTCCCTCCGGGGACGTCCCCTCTACGAGCAGTACTTC
>TRBD1|TRBV7-2|TRBJ2-7|-
CASSLMVGDSSYEQYF
TGTGCCAGCAGCTTAATGGTAGGGGACAGCTCCTACGAGCAGTACTTC
>-|TRBV20-1|TRBJ2-3|-
CSGIYTDTQYF
TGCAGTGGAATTTACACAGATACGCAGTATTTT
>TRBD1|TRBV4-3|TRBJ2-3|many
CASSLGGQEADTQYF
TGCGCCAGCAGCCTAGGAGGACAGGAGGCAGATACGCAGTATTTT
>TRBD2|TRBV29-1|TRBJ2-5|-
CSVARLAGYQETQYF
TGCAGCGTTGCCAGACTAGCGGGGTACCAAGAGACCCAGTACTTC
>-|TRBV28|TRBJ2-5|few
CASSSREGLRETQYF
TGTGCCAGCAGTTCTAGAGAAGGGCTGCGGGAGACCCAGTACTTC
>TRBD2|TRBV5-1|TRBJ2-1|-
CASGGLAGDYNEQFF
TGCGCCAGCGGAGGACTAGCGGGAGACTACAATGAGCAGTTCTTC
>-|TRBV20-1|TRBJ2-7|many
CSAPDTRRSYEQYF
TGCAGTGCTCCGGACACGCGACGCTCCTACGAGCAGTACTTC
>-|TRBV25-1|TRBJ1-1|-
CASSRTAPNTEAFF
TGTGCCAGCAGCCGGACAGCCCCGAACACTGAAGCTTTCTTT
>-|TRBV7-9|TRBJ2-7|-
CASSLVGGISSYEQYF
TGTGCCAGCAGCTTAGTTGGGGGAATCAGTTCCTACGAGCAGTACTTC
>TRBD1|TRBV27|TRBJ2-5|-
CASRLSGTAHQETQYF
TGTGCCAGCAGACTATCAGGGACAGCGCATCAAGAGACCCAGTACTTC
>TRBD1|TRBV11-1|TRBJ1-1|-
CASSLGGQGLRWAEAFF
TGTGCCAGCAGCTTAGGCGGACAGGGACTGAGGTGGGCTGAAGCTTTCTTT
>-|TRBV7-2|TRBJ2-4|-
CASSGGAEVKQYF
TGTGCCAGCAGCGGGGGGGCAGAGGTAAAGCAGTACTTC
>-|TRBV11-1|TRBJ2-3|-
CASSLGRLPSTDTQYF
TGTGCCAGCAGCTTAGGCCGACTTCCTAGCACAGATACGCAGTATTTT
>TRBD2|TRBV11-2|TRBJ2-3|-
CASSRKLADATDTQYF
TGTGCCAGCAGCCGGAAACTAGCGGATGCCACAGATACGCAGTATTTT
>TRBD2|TRBV5-1|TRBJ2-5|-
CASSSTSAMAETQYF
TGCGCCAGCAGCTCAACTAGCGCTATGGCGGAGACCCAGTACTTC
>TRBD2|TRBV20-1|TRBJ2-7|-
CSAREVASGGSYEQYF
TGCAGTGCTAGAGAGGTGGCTAGCGGAGGATCCTACGAGCAGTACTTC
>TRBD2|TRBV18|TRBJ2-7|-
CASSPFAGDTYEQYF
TGTGCCAGCTCACCTTTCGCGGGAGATACCTACGAGCAGTACTTC
>TRBD2|TRBV24-1|TRBJ2-7|-
CATSDALAGREQYF
TGTGCCACCAGTGATGCGCTAGCGGGGAGGGAGCAGTACTTC
>-|TRBV7-2|TRBJ2-3|-
CASSGISGDTQYF
TGTGCCAGCAGCGGGATTTCCGGAGATACGCAGTATTTT
>TRBD1|TRBV3-1|TRBJ2-7|-
CASSEDRGKREQYF
TGTGCCAGCAGCGAGGACAGGGGCAAAAGGGAGCAGTACTTC